One and the same sample provided the 28 T cell receptor beta chains below, sequenced in a study of blood T cell repertoires in COVID-19. The protocol was immunoSEQ multiplex PCR, while the TCRdb copy is restricted to in-frame clones and leaves out a portion. The sample shows about 420,000 clones, 70% to 90% of them seen only once. Sample: peripheral blood. These TCRs come from a man in his late teens or twenties with COVID-19, enrolled during active disease.

The rearrangement links TRBV5-5 to TRBJ2-3; 9 bases map to TRBD1. This CDR3 has 15 residues. Germline V gene sequence: CDR1 SGHKS, CDR2 YYEKEE (reference sequence). After removal of 1 base from V and 4 bases from J, the junction contained 4 bases not matched to a gene. The CDR3 nucleotides read TGTGCCAGCAGCTTGCCGGGACAGGGACCAGATACGCAGTATTTT. Protein product: CASSLPGQGPDTQYF.

The V gene is TRBV3-1 (or the pseudogene TRBV3-2), the J gene TRBJ2-3, with 9 bases fitting TRBD2. CDR3 length: 22 residues. V lost 2 bases, J lost 5 bases, and 26 bases stayed unmatched. The germline gives CDR1 LGHDT, CDR2 YNNKEL (reference sequence). DNA for the CDR3: TGTGCCAGCAGCCAATACGGTCGGGGGGGGATAGCGGGAGAACTTGACTTAGATACGCAGTATTTT. Protein sequence: CASSQYGRGGIAGELDLDTQYF.

This clone has only a few counts. The V gene is TRBV7-3, the J gene TRBJ2-4; 10 nucleotides line up with TRBD1. V shed 5 bases and J 4 bases; nucleotides not matched to a gene: 8. Germline V gives CDR1 SGHTA, CDR2 FQGTGA. The CDR3 has 16 amino acids. DNA for the CDR3: TGTGCCAGCAGCCCCGGGGACAGGGGAGTTAAAAACATTCAGTACTTC. Protein sequence: CASSPGDRGVKNIQYF.

The chain uses TRBV29-1 and TRBJ1-1; TRBD1 agrees at 9 bases. From germline, CDR1 is SQVTM and CDR2 ANQGSEA. J lost 3 bases, V lost 6 bases, and 5 bases had no gene match. The CDR3 consists of 13 residues. The CDR3 DNA is TGCAGCGTGCCGGGACAGGGCCACACTGAAGCTTTCTTT. Amino acid sequence: CSVPGQGHTEAFF.

This chain links TRBV18 with TRBJ2-3; TRBD2 aligns across 14 bases. This CDR3 has 18 residues. Germline V gives CDR1 KGHSH, CDR2 LQKENI. V shed 1 base and J 5 bases; nucleotides not matched to a gene: 8. The CDR3 protein is CASSPRTSGGPNRDTQYF. CDR3 DNA: TGTGCCAGCTCACCACGGACTAGCGGGGGGCCAAACAGAGATACGCAGTATTTT.

The chain joins TRBV2 to TRBJ2-3, with a tentative D call TRBD2 (5 bases). Trimming took 3 bases from V and 2 from J, leaving 12 bases between them. The CDR3 covers 15 residues. CDR1 and CDR2 (germline): SNHLY, FYNNEI. In nucleotides, the CDR3 is TGTGCCAGCAGTGAGGAACGGGGTACCACAGATACGCAGTATTTT. Encoded protein: CASSEERGTTDTQYF.

V is TRBV6-5 and J is TRBJ2-7; 10 nucleotides line up with TRBD1. The CDR3 consists of 13 residues. Losses at the gene ends were 6 bases for V and 5 bases for J; bases not matched to a gene: 4. Germline CDR1 is MNHEY and CDR2 is SVGAGI. DNA of the CDR3: TGTGCCAGCAGCCGACAGGGGGCCCACGAGCAGTACTTC. It specifies CASSRQGAHEQYF.

In DNA form, the CDR3 reads TGTGCCAGCAGCTTAGCGGTGGGACAGAGGAACTATGGCTACACCTTC. Translation gives CASSLAVGQRNYGYTF. The chain links TRBV7-8 to TRBJ1-2; TRBD1 matches at 7 bases. The CDR3 is 16 amino acids. Trimming at V came to 0 bases and at J to 2 bases, leaving 6 bases not matched to a gene. Germline CDR1 and CDR2: SGHVS and FQNEAQ.

This sequence joins TRBV11-2 and TRBJ2-1, with TRBD1 matching over 8 bases. Germline trimming cut 3 bases from V and 9 bases from J; bases unmatched to any gene: 4. This CDR3 has 13 amino acids. Germline V gene lookup returns CDR1 SGHAT and CDR2 FQNNGV. CDR3 in amino acids: CASSFQGAGEQFF. Written as DNA, the CDR3 is TGTGCCAGCAGCTTCCAGGGGGCAGGTGAGCAGTTCTTC.

The chain carries TRBV24-1 and TRBJ2-3; 16 bases match TRBD2. Germline V gene sequence: CDR1 KGHDR, CDR2 SFDVKD. CDR3 length: 19 residues. J lost 4 bases, V lost 2 bases, and 8 bases had no gene match. CDR3 DNA: TGTGCCACCAGTGATTCTACCGGGACTAGCGGGGGGGACGCAGATACGCAGTATTTT. Translation gives CATSDSTGTSGGDADTQYF.

V and J are TRBV29-1 and TRBJ1-5, with no clear D. Germline lookup yields CDR1 SQVTM and CDR2 ANQGSEA. The CDR3 is 16 amino acids. The germline V and J ends were trimmed by 7 bases and 0 bases, with 19 bases remaining between them. The CDR3 sequence is CSAHGSFPFSNQPQHF. CDR3 sequence (DNA): TGCAGCGCCCACGGGTCCTTTCCATTTAGCAATCAGCCCCAGCATTTT.

This clone has just a few counts. The genes are TRBV7-2 and TRBJ2-2; 8 bases are a match to TRBD1. The germline V gene encodes CDR1 SGHTA and CDR2 FQGNSA. The CDR3 extends over 14 amino acids. V was clipped by 6 bases and J by 6 bases; unmatched bases: 6. The CDR3 here is CASRRQGIAGELFF. CDR3 DNA sequence: TGTGCCAGCAGGAGACAGGGGATCGCCGGGGAGCTGTTTTTT.

The CDR3 spells CASSLGLAGSYEQYF. CDR3 DNA: TGTGCCAGCAGCTTGGGACTAGCGGGCTCCTACGAGCAGTACTTC. The chain links TRBV11-3 to TRBJ2-7; 12 nucleotides align to TRBD2. Germline lookup yields CDR1 SGHNT and CDR2 YENEEA. CDR3 length equals 15 residues. V shed 3 bases, J shed 0 bases, and the junction held 0 bases outside the gene matches.

This chain connects TRBV28 to TRBJ2-3; D might be TRBD1 (6 bases). CDR3 length equals 16 residues. V lost 5 bases to trimming and J lost 2 bases, with 17 bases between them. Germline CDR1 reads MDHEN; CDR2 reads SYDVKM. CDR3 sequence reads: CASSPTPTGPTDTQYF. For the CDR3, the DNA is TGTGCCAGCAGTCCGACCCCGACAGGCCCCACAGATACGCAGTATTTT.

The J gene is TRBJ2-1, the V gene TRBV19; 7 nucleotides line up with TRBD2. Germline V gene sequence: CDR1 LNHDA, CDR2 SQIVND (reference sequence). This CDR3 spans 15 amino acids. V was pared by 7 bases and J by 5 bases, with 11 bases of the junction left unmatched. The CDR3 nucleotides read TGTGCCAGTACCCCGGGGTCTAGCGGTGACAATGAGCAGTTCTTC. It encodes CASTPGSSGDNEQFF.

The chain is built from TRBV6-5 and TRBJ2-2, with D possibly TRBD1 on 6 matching bases. CDR1 MNHEY and CDR2 SVGAGI come from the germline V gene. V shed 4 bases and J shed 3 bases, with 15 bases lying between them. This CDR3 is built from 16 residues. This chain's CDR3 is CASSSGTLEDTGELFF. CDR3 DNA: TGTGCCAGCAGTTCCGGGACACTAGAAGACACCGGGGAGCTGTTTTTT.

The chain carries TRBV11-2 and TRBJ2-1; 11 bases are shared with TRBD2. V was clipped by 5 bases and J by 7 bases; unmatched bases: 10. The length of the CDR3 is 16 residues. Germline assignment: CDR1 SGHAT and CDR2 FQNNGV. The CDR3 bases are TGTGCCAGCAGCCCCGGCACTAGCGGGAGAGTGAATGAGCAGTTCTTC. It specifies CASSPGTSGRVNEQFF. Filled out from reference TRBV11-2 and TRBJ2-1, the complete variable domain reads EAGVAQSPRYKIIEKRQSVAFWCNPISGHATLYWYQQILGQGPKLLIQFQNNGVVDDSQLPKDRFSAERLKGVDSTLKIQPAKLEDSAVYLCASSPGTSGRVNEQFFGPGTRLTVL.

The V and J genes are TRBV14 and TRBJ1-4, with D possibly being TRBD1 (6 bases). The CDR3 extends over 15 amino acids. The V and J ends lost 2 bases and 8 bases respectively, with 15 bases between them. CDR1 and CDR2 from the germline V gene are SGHDN and FVKESK. The CDR3 spells CASSQPGGAGEKLFF. CDR3 coding DNA: TGTGCCAGCAGCCAACCCGGGGGGGCCGGGGAAAAACTGTTTTTT. Complete variable domain (other parts from reference TRBV14 and TRBJ1-4): EAGVTQFPSHSVIEKGQTVTLRCDPISGHDNLYWYRRVMGKEIKFLLHFVKESKQDESGMPNNRFLAERTGGTYSTLKVQPAELEDSGVYFCASSQPGGAGEKLFFGSGTQLSVL.

The rearrangement uses TRBV7-9 and TRBJ2-2, with 14 positions matching TRBD2. Germline CDR1 SEHNR, CDR2 FQNEAQ (reference sequence). CDR3 length equals 18 residues. J gave up 4 bases and V 0 bases, and 4 bases lay outside the gene matches. Here the CDR3 reads CASSLARGLAGGTGELFF. As DNA, the CDR3 is TGTGCCAGCAGCTTAGCCCGAGGACTAGCGGGAGGCACCGGGGAGCTGTTTTTT.

V is TRBV27 and J is TRBJ2-1; 11 nucleotides match TRBD1. The ends lost 6 bases at V and 7 bases at J; junction bases unmatched: 8. The germline V gene has CDR1 MNHEY and CDR2 SMNVEV (reference sequence). The CDR3 runs 15 residues. CDR3 coding DNA: TGTGCCAGCAGGCCCGGGACAGGGGGGTCTAATGAGCAGTTCTTC. Its protein is CASRPGTGGSNEQFF.

V is TRBV3-1 (or the pseudogene TRBV3-2) and J is TRBJ2-5; 9 nucleotides match TRBD2. The germline V gene has CDR1 LGHDT and CDR2 YNNKEL (reference sequence). V trimming: 0 bases; J trimming: 9 bases; junction bases outside the gene matches: 14. The CDR3 is 17 amino acids. The CDR3, as DNA: TGTGCCAGCAGCCAAGACAGGACTAGCGAGGGGCCGTCGGCCCAGTACTTC. Its translation is CASSQDRTSEGPSAQYF.

In the case of this clone: The sample has other DNA sequences that encode this CDR3 too. The V and J genes are TRBV19 and TRBJ2-1; D may be TRBD2 (6 bases). Deletions cut 5 bases from V and 0 bases from J, with 11 bases between. CDR1 LNHDA and CDR2 SQIVND come from the germline V gene (reference sequence). This CDR3 spans 15 amino acids. The CDR3 here is CASSPAGSSYNEQFF. The CDR3 coding sequence is TGTGCCAGTAGTCCTGCGGGAAGCTCCTACAATGAGCAGTTCTTC. The full variable domain, rest sourced from reference TRBV19 and TRBJ2-1, is DGGITQSPKYLFRKEGQNVTLSCEQNLNHDAMYWYRQDPGQGLRLIYYSQIVNDFQKGDIAEGYSVSREKKESFPLTVTSAQKNPTAFYLCASSPAGSSYNEQFFGPGTRLTVL.

The chain links TRBV27 to TRBJ1-6, with TRBD1 matching 8 bases. The V gene's germline CDR1 is MNHEY and CDR2 SMNVEV (reference sequence). V was clipped by 3 bases and J by 8 bases; unmatched bases: 9. The CDR3 length is 16 residues. The CDR3 sequence: CASSLMGQVGDSPLHF. DNA for the CDR3: TGTGCCAGCAGTTTGATGGGACAGGTTGGGGATTCACCCCTCCACTTT.

V usage is TRBV7-9 and J usage is TRBJ1-4; D remains unclear. CDR1 is SEHNR and CDR2 is FQNEAQ in the germline V gene (reference sequence). V lost 3 bases and J 10 bases, leaving 9 bases between the germline ends. This CDR3 comprises 12 residues. CDR3 loop: CASSLQVGKLFF. The CDR3 DNA reads as TGTGCCAGCAGCTTGCAGGTCGGAAAACTGTTTTTT.

The chain uses TRBV19 and TRBJ2-1; TRBD2 might be the D (5 bases). Trimming stripped 3 bases from V and 9 bases from J, with 12 bases between. The CDR3 consists of 13 residues. Germline loops: CDR1 LNHDA, CDR2 SQIVND (reference sequence). The CDR3 region is CASSMLAAGEQFF. The DNA of the CDR3 is TGTGCCAGTAGTATGTTGGCTGCGGGTGAGCAGTTCTTC.

The chain employs TRBV15 and TRBJ2-3; 7 bases fit TRBD2. CDR1 is LNHNV and CDR2 is YYDKDF in the germline V gene (reference sequence). The CDR3 is 16 residues long. The V segment lost 1 base and the J segment 5 bases; nucleotides outside the gene matches: 9. CDR3 sequence reads: CATSRGSVASGDTQYF. The CDR3 DNA follows: TGTGCCACCAGCAGAGGCAGTGTGGCTAGCGGAGATACGCAGTATTTT.

The gene calls are TRBV27 and TRBJ2-2; TRBD1 matches at 10 bases. Germline CDR1 and CDR2: MNHEY and SMNVEV (reference sequence). J lost 9 bases, V lost 5 bases, and 12 bases had no gene match. This CDR3 is 16 amino acids long. The CDR3 sequence: CASSGDRGRVLRELFF. The CDR3 bases are TGTGCCAGCAGTGGGGACAGGGGAAGGGTCCTCCGGGAGCTGTTTTTT.

CDR3 sequence reads: CASSPARWRDGELFF. CDR3 bases: TGTGCCAGCAGCCCCGCGAGGTGGAGAGACGGGGAGCTGTTTTTT. The chain joins TRBV9 to TRBJ2-2; D unresolved. CDR1 SGDLS and CDR2 YYNGEE come from the germline V gene. There are 15 residues in the CDR3. Trimming removed 4 bases from V and 7 bases from J, with 17 bases in between.